This TCR beta chain was observed in a study of cytomegalovirus exposure and HLA in healthy donors. This clone has a handful of counts. Its antigen remains unknown. With 60 Vbeta and 13 Jbeta primers, the PCR was carried out. In the source study's methods: Roughly 80 million unique TCR beta chains, 9 million to 14 million shared, were counted in a later analysis. The assay was immunoSEQ multiplex PCR, and TCRdb's table has in-frame clones only and misses some. V and J calls and clone size are those listed in that table; D and trimming were worked out from the DNA. Of roughly 150,000 clones in the sample, 75% were seen once. The CDR3 length is 14 residues. V shed 7 bases and J shed 6 bases, with 15 bases lying between them. Germline CDR1 reads MNHEY; CDR2 reads SMNVEV (reference sequence). The study's findings and limits: A later analysis by the authors found several of the most significant clusters apparently linked to common viral pathogens. Follow-up analysis found HLA locus-dependent TCR association rates, highest for DRB1 and lowest for HLA-C. Serostatus for CMV was the only available immune exposure information.

This receptor was identified in a man younger than 35 in good health and CMV-seropositive. Sequencing was performed on PBMCs. This rearrangement joins TRBV27 to TRBJ2-2; perhaps TRBD1 as D (5 bases). The CDR3 sequence: CASKDTTGPGELFF. CDR3 nucleotides: TGTGCCAGCAAGGATACTACAGGTCCCGGGGAGCTGTTTTTT.